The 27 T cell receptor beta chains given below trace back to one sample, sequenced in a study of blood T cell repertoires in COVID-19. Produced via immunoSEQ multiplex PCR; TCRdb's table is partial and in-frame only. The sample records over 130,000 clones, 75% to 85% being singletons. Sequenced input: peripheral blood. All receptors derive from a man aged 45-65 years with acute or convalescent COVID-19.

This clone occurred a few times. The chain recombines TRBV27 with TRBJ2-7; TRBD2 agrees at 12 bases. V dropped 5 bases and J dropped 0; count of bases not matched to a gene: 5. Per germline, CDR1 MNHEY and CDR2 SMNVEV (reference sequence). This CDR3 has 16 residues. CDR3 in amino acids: CASSPGTSGPSYEQYF. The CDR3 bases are TGTGCCAGCAGTCCCGGGACTAGCGGGCCCTCCTACGAGCAGTACTTC.

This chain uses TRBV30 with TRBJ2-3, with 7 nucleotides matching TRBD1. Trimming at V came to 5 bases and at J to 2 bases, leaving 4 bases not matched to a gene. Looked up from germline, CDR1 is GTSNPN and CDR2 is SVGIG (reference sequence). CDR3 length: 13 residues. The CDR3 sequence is CAWHRGHTDTQYF. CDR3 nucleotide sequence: TGTGCCTGGCACAGGGGCCACACAGATACGCAGTATTTT. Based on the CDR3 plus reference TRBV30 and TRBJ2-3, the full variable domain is SQTIHQWPATLVQPVGSPLSLECTVEGTSNPNLYWYRQAAGRGLQLLFYSVGIGQISSEVPQNLSASRPQDRQFILSSKKLLLSDSGFYLCAWHRGHTDTQYFGPGTRLTVL.

The DNA of the CDR3 is TGTGCCAGCAGCTTAGGACAGGGGGGTTCCTACAATGAGCAGTTCTTC. Translating gives CASSLGQGGSYNEQFF. The rearrangement links TRBV7-6 to TRBJ2-1; 9 nucleotides agree with TRBD1. The V segment lost 1 base and the J segment 1 base; nucleotides outside the gene matches: 2. The CDR3 contains 16 residues. Germline values: CDR1 SGHVS, CDR2 FNYEAQ.

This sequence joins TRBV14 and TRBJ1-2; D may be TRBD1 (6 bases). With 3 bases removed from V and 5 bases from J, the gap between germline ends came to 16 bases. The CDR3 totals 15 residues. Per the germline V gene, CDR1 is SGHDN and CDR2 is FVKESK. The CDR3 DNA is TGTGCCAGCAGCCACGACGAGGGGGTTCGGTATGGCTACACCTTC. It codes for CASSHDEGVRYGYTF.

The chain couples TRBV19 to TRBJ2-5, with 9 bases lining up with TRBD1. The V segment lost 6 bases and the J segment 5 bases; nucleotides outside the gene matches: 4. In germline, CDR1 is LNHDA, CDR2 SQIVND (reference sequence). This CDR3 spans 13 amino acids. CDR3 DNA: TGTGCCAGTAGGGACAGGGGAAGGGAGACCCAGTACTTC. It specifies CASRDRGRETQYF. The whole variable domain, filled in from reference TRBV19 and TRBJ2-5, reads DGGITQSPKYLFRKEGQNVTLSCEQNLNHDAMYWYRQDPGQGLRLIYYSQIVNDFQKGDIAEGYSVSREKKESFPLTVTSAQKNPTAFYLCASRDRGRETQYFGPGTRLLVL.

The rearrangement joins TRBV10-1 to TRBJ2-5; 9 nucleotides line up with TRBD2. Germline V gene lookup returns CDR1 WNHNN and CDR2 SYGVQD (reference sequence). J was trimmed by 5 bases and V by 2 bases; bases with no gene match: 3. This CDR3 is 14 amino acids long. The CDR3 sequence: CASSERTSVETQYF. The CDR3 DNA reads TGCGCCAGCAGTGAGCGGACTAGCGTGGAGACCCAGTACTTC.

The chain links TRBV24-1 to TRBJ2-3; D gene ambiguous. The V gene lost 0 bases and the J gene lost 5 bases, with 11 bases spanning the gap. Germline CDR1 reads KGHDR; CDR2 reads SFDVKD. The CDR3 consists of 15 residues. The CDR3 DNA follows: TGTGCCACCAGTGATTTGCAGTCGGAGCGAGATACGCAGTATTTT. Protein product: CATSDLQSERDTQYF.

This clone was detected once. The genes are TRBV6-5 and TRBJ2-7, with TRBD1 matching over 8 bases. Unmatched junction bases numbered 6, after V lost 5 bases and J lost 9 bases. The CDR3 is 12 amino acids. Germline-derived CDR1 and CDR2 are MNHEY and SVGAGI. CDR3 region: CASSLDRVGQYF. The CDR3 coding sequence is TGTGCCAGCAGTCTGGACAGGGTAGGGCAGTACTTC.

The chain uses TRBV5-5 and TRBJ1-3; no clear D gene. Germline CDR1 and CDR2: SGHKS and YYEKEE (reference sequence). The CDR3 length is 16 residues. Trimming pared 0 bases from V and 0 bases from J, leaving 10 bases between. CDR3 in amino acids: CASSLAGLASGNTIYF. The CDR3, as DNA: TGTGCCAGCAGCTTGGCCGGGCTAGCCTCTGGAAACACCATATATTTT.

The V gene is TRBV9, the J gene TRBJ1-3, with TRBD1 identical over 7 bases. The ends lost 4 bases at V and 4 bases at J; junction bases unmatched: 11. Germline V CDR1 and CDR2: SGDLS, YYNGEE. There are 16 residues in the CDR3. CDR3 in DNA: TGTGCCAGCAGCCTTGGGACAGATCGACACGGAAACACCATATATTTT. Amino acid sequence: CASSLGTDRHGNTIYF.

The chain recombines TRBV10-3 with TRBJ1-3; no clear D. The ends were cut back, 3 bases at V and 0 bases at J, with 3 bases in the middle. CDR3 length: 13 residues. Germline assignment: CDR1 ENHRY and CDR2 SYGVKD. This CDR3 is CAISDGSGNTIYF. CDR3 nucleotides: TGTGCCATCAGTGACGGCTCTGGAAACACCATATATTTT.

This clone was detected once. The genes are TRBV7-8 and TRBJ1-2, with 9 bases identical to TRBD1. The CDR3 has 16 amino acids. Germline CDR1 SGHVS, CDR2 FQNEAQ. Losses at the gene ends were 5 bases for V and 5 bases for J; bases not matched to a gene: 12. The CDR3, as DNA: TGTGCCAGCAGCGATAAACCGGGACAGGGAGAATATGGCTACACCTTC. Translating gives CASSDKPGQGEYGYTF.

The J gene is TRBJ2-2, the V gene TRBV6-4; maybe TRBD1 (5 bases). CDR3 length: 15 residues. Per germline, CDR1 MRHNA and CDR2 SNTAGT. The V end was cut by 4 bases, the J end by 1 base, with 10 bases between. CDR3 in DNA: TGTGCCAGCAGTGCACGGCAGGGGAACACCGGGGAGCTGTTTTTT. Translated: CASSARQGNTGELFF.

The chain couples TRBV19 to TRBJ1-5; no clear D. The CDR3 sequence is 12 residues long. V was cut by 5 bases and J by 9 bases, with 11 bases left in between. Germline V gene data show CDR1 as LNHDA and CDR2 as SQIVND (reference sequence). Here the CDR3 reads CASSPPGVPQHF. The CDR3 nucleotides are TGTGCCAGTAGTCCACCCGGGGTGCCCCAGCATTTT. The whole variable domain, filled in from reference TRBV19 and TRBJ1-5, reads DGGITQSPKYLFRKEGQNVTLSCEQNLNHDAMYWYRQDPGQGLRLIYYSQIVNDFQKGDIAEGYSVSREKKESFPLTVTSAQKNPTAFYLCASSPPGVPQHFGDGTRLSIL.

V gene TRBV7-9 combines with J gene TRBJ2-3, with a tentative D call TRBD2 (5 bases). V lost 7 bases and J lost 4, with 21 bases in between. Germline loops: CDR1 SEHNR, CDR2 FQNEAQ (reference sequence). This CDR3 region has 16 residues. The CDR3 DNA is TGTGCCAGCAACAGAGGGCTAGTAAACGCCGCAGATACGCAGTATTTT. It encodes CASNRGLVNAADTQYF.

This CDR3 is CASSPGSSYNEQFF. The CDR3 DNA is TGCGCCAGCAGCCCGGGAAGCTCCTACAATGAGCAGTTCTTC. The V and J genes are TRBV5-1 and TRBJ2-1; D may be TRBD2 (5 bases). V was cut by 4 bases and J by 0 bases, with 8 bases left in between. The CDR3 is 14 amino acids. CDR1 and CDR2 from the germline V gene are SGHRS and YFSETQ.

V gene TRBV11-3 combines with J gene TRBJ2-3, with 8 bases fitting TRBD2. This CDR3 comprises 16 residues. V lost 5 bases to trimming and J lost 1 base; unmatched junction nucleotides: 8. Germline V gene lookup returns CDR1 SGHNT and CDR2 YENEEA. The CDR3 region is CASSKKPGLGTDTQYF. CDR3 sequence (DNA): TGTGCCAGCAGCAAAAAACCGGGACTAGGCACAGATACGCAGTATTTT.

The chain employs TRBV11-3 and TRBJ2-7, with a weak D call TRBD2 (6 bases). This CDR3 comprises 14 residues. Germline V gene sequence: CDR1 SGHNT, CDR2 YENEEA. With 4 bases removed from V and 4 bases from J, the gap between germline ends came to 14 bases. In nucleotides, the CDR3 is TGTGCCAGCAGCTCCCAAACGGGGGATTACGAGCAGTACTTC. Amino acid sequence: CASSSQTGDYEQYF.

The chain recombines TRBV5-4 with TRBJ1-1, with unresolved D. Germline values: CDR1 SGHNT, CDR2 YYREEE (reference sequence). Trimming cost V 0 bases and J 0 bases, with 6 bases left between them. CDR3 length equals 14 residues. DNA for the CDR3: TGTGCCAGCAGCTTGGGGCAGATGAACACTGAAGCTTTCTTT. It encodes CASSLGQMNTEAFF.

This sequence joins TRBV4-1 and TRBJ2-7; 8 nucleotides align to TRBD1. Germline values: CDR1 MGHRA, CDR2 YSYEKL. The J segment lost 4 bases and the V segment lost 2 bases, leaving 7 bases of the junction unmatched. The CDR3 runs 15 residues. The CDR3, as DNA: TGCGCCAGCAGCCAATTCACCCAGGGGGCTTACGAGCAGTACTTC. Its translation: CASSQFTQGAYEQYF.

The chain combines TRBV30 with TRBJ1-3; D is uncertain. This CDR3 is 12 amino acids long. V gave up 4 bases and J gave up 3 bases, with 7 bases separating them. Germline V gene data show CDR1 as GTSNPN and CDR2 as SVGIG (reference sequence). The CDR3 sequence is CAWKGGGNTIYF. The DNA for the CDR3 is TGTGCCTGGAAGGGAGGTGGAAACACCATATATTTT.

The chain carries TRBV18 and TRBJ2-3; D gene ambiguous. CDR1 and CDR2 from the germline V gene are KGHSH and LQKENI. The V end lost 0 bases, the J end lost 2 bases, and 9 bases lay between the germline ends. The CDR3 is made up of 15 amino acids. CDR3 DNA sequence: TGTGCCAGCTCACCACCAAATCTAGTCACAGATACGCAGTATTTT. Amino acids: CASSPPNLVTDTQYF.

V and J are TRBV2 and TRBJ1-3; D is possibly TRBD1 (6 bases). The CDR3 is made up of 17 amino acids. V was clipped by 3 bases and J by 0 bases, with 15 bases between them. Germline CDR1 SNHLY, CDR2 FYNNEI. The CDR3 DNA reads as TGTGCCAGCAGTGATGAGGACAGCCTGAGCTCTGGAAACACCATATATTTT. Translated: CASSDEDSLSSGNTIYF.

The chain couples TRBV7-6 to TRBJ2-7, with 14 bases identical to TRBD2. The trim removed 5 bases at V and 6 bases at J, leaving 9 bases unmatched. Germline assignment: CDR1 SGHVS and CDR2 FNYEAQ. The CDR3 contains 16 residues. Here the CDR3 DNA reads TGTGCCAGCAGCCTTACCGGGACTAGCGGGAGAGGCGAGCAGTACTTC. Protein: CASSLTGTSGRGEQYF.

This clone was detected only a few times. Here the CDR3 reads CATSDFGGVYNSPLHF. Here the CDR3 DNA reads TGTGCCACCAGTGATTTTGGGGGGGTCTATAATTCACCCCTCCACTTT. This rearrangement joins TRBV24-1 to TRBJ1-6; D possibly corresponds to TRBD1 (5 bases). The germline V and J ends were trimmed by 1 base and 3 bases, with 9 bases remaining between them. Germline lookup yields CDR1 KGHDR and CDR2 SFDVKD. CDR3 size: 16 residues.

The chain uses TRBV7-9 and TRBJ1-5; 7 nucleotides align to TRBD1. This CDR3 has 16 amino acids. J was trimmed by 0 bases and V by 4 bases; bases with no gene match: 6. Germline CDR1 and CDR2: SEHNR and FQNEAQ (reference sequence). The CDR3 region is CASSSNRGYSNQPQHF. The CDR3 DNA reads TGTGCCAGCAGCTCTAACAGGGGTTATAGCAATCAGCCCCAGCATTTT.

CDR3 nucleotide sequence: TGCGCCAGCAGCCTAAGACAGTACAATGAGCAGTTCTTC. It codes for CASSLRQYNEQFF. The J gene is TRBJ2-1, the V gene TRBV5-1; weak D call: TRBD1 (5 bases). Germline loops: CDR1 SGHRS, CDR2 YFSETQ. V was pared by 4 bases and J by 4 bases, with 9 bases between. The CDR3 sequence is 13 residues long.